This note documents a single T cell receptor (beta chain) sequence. Positively selected for CCR7, the CD45RO-negative cells used as naive CD8 cells excluded terminally differentiated effector memory CD45RA+ cells. The protocol was immunoSEQ multiplex PCR, while the TCRdb copy is restricted to in-frame clones and leaves out a portion. Among about 2.1 million clones listed, over 85% were seen once. This sample was taken from a study of shared clonotypes between healthy human individuals. The CDR3 is 15 amino acids. Between the trimmed V and J ends, which lost 6 bases and 3 bases, there was a span of 18 bases. CDR1 and CDR2 from the germline V gene are LGHNA and YNFKEQ.

Sequenced sample: naive CD8+ T cells from PBMCs. The V gene is TRBV4-2, the J gene TRBJ2-7; perhaps TRBD2 as D (6 bases). This receptor was identified in a young man in good health. Some clones in this sample may be carry-over from other donors' samples. CDR3 in amino acids: CASRSGLATNYEQYF. As DNA, the CDR3 is TGTGCCAGCAGAAGCGGGCTAGCTACCAACTACGAGCAGTACTTC.